One T cell receptor (beta chain) is described in this entry. Its cognate antigen is unknown. The sample is drawn from a study of beta chain features in type 1 diabetes. It was via CD45RO/CCR7/CD25/CD127/CD95/CD27 that CD4+ naive, central memory, regulatory and stem cell-like memory cells were sorted. The CDR3 covers 15 residues. Germline-derived CDR1 and CDR2 are MNHEY and SVGAGI. Trimming stripped 0 bases from V and 1 base from J, with 9 bases between. Study findings and constraints: Cells carrying high TCR expression could end up over-represented when cDNA is sequenced. All four CD4+ subsets of Type 1 diabetes patients contained TCRB CDR3s that were moderately but significantly shorter.

The sequenced template was cDNA made from the entire isolated RNA. Approximately 3.6 million reads, on average, came from each naive, central memory and regulatory T cell sample. The repertoire was sequenced with immunoSEQ multiplex PCR; TCRdb's copy has only in-frame clones and lacks some. Here the sample spans hundreds of thousands of clones, 11% being singletons. This TCR derives from a young man with type 1 diabetes. V and J are TRBV6-5 and TRBJ1-2; D gene ambiguous. Source material: naive CD4+ T cells from blood. CDR3 protein: CASSYSSTNNYGYTF. The CDR3 DNA follows: TGTGCCAGCAGTTACTCGAGTACTAATAACTATGGCTACACCTTC.